This T cell receptor beta chain was obtained from a study of identical twins. General study findings and limits: Models predicted less out-of-frame TCR alpha sharing in monozygotic twins than was found. Part of the zero-insertion signal could reflect confounding by invariant MAIT and iNKT cells. Abundant cord blood beta clonotypes carried fewer insertions; memory repertoires showed none.

The CDR3 extends over 12 amino acids. V was trimmed by 3 bases and J by 4 bases, leaving 5 bases between them. Germline CDR1 and CDR2: ENHRY and SYGVKD. TCRdb reprocessed the 5' RACE reads with MiXCR, giving one entry per CDR3 protein. This table has more than 400,000 distinct CDR3 sequences, over 12% appearing once. Points on this clonotype: Its antigen is as yet unknown.

The same data also went into a second study, on yellow fever vaccine responses in identical twins.

The chain carries TRBV10-3 and TRBJ2-3; D not resolved. The sample consisted of CD4+ T cells sorted from blood. This sequence was found in a woman between 18 and 29 years old in good health. The CDR3 nucleotides are TGTGCCATCAGTGAAGGCTCAGATACGCAGTATTTT. Protein sequence: CAISEGSDTQYF.